These 23 T cell receptor beta chains originate from one sample sequenced in a study of blood T cell repertoires in COVID-19. Generated by immunoSEQ multiplex PCR, the TCRdb table keeps only in-frame clones and is missing some. The profile shows around 140,000 clones, approximately 82% of them singletons. Sequenced: peripheral blood. Receptors were obtained from a human donor in a cohort sampled during active COVID-19.

V is TRBV5-1 and J is TRBJ2-2; D is possibly TRBD1 (5 bases). The CDR3 is 15 amino acids. Trimming took 0 bases from V and 4 from J, leaving 10 bases between them. Germline assignment: CDR1 SGHRS and CDR2 YFSETQ. CDR3 region: CASSLGQGTTGELFF. CDR3 DNA sequence: TGCGCCAGCAGCTTGGGGCAGGGTACCACCGGGGAGCTGTTTTTT.

This chain uses TRBV5-1 with TRBJ1-1, with D uncertain. Trimming cost V 4 bases and J 0 bases, with 13 bases left between them. The CDR3 is 15 residues long. Per the germline V gene, CDR1 is SGHRS and CDR2 is YFSETQ. The CDR3 is CASSPRVSMNTEAFF. The CDR3 DNA reads TGCGCCAGCAGCCCTCGGGTTTCGATGAACACTGAAGCTTTCTTT.

The rearrangement links TRBV7-9 to TRBJ2-7, with 9 bases fitting TRBD1. The trim removed 5 bases at V and 5 bases at J, leaving 10 bases unmatched. This CDR3 region has 15 residues. Germline CDR1 reads SEHNR; CDR2 reads FQNEAQ (reference sequence). CDR3 coding DNA: TGTGCCAGCAGCACCCTCCGGGACAGGGTCGACGAGCAGTACTTC. It yields the protein CASSTLRDRVDEQYF.

The chain carries TRBV19 and TRBJ2-1; TRBD1 matches 10 bases. CDR3 length: 15 residues. The trim removed 4 bases at V and 6 bases at J, leaving 6 bases unmatched. The germline CDR1 and CDR2 sequences are LNHDA and SQIVND (reference sequence). As DNA, the CDR3 is TGTGCCAGTAGTAGAGGGACAGGGGTAGGCAATGAGCAGTTCTTC. Translation gives CASSRGTGVGNEQFF. The entire variable domain, with the rest obtained from reference TRBV19 and TRBJ2-1, is as follows: DGGITQSPKYLFRKEGQNVTLSCEQNLNHDAMYWYRQDPGQGLRLIYYSQIVNDFQKGDIAEGYSVSREKKESFPLTVTSAQKNPTAFYLCASSRGTGVGNEQFFGPGTRLTVL.

In its sample, this clone was seen a few times. The chain uses TRBV28 and TRBJ1-5; 10 positions agree with TRBD1. The germline V gene has CDR1 MDHEN and CDR2 SYDVKM. The CDR3 runs to 15 residues. The V segment lost 6 bases and the J segment 3 bases; nucleotides outside the gene matches: 5. The CDR3 loop is CASRKTGGANQPQHF. For the CDR3, the DNA is TGTGCCAGCAGAAAGACAGGGGGCGCCAATCAGCCCCAGCATTTT.

In its sample, this clone was seen a few times. The chain links TRBV5-1 to TRBJ2-7; a weak D match, TRBD2 (7 bases). V lost 4 bases and J 3 bases, leaving 17 bases between the germline ends. CDR1 and CDR2 (germline): SGHRS, YFSETQ. The CDR3 length is 15 residues. The CDR3: CASSPREGEGYEQYF. In DNA, the CDR3 is TGCGCCAGCAGCCCGAGGGAGGGGGAGGGCTACGAGCAGTACTTC.

The chain is built from TRBV6-1 and TRBJ2-7; D is possibly TRBD2 (6 bases). V lost 4 bases and J lost 0, with 19 bases in between. CDR1 and CDR2 from the germline V gene are MNHNS and SASEGT. The CDR3 is 17 amino acids. CDR3 sequence reads: CASSAPEGGAYSYEQYF. The CDR3 coding sequence is TGTGCCAGCAGTGCTCCCGAGGGCGGGGCCTACTCCTACGAGCAGTACTTC.

This clone has only a few counts. The chain carries TRBV5-1 and TRBJ2-1; D is undetermined. The V end was cut by 0 bases, the J end by 3 bases, with 4 bases between. CDR3 size: 13 residues. Germline CDR1 is SGHRS and CDR2 is YFSETQ. CDR3 protein: CASSLGLYNEQFF. The CDR3 DNA is TGCGCCAGCAGCTTGGGACTCTACAATGAGCAGTTCTTC.

The chain employs TRBV11-2 and TRBJ2-7; D remains unclear. V lost 3 bases and J 1 base, leaving 4 bases between the germline ends. Germline CDR1 reads SGHAT; CDR2 reads FQNNGV. CDR3 size: 12 residues. The CDR3 DNA follows: TGTGCCAGCAGCTTTCGGTCCTACGAGCAGTACTTC. Translated: CASSFRSYEQYF. Drawing the rest from reference TRBV11-2 and TRBJ2-7, the complete variable domain is EAGVAQSPRYKIIEKRQSVAFWCNPISGHATLYWYQQILGQGPKLLIQFQNNGVVDDSQLPKDRFSAERLKGVDSTLKIQPAKLEDSAVYLCASSFRSYEQYFGPGTRLTVT.

This clone showed up just once. The chain joins TRBV3-1 (or the pseudogene TRBV3-2) to TRBJ2-7; 9 bases are a match to TRBD2. Germline-derived CDR1 and CDR2 are LGHDT and YNNKEL (reference sequence). The CDR3 consists of 16 residues. Germline trimming cut 1 base from V and 2 bases from J; bases unmatched to any gene: 6. The CDR3 nucleotides are TGTGCCAGCAGCCAAGGACTAGCGGCCCTGACCTACGAGCAGTACTTC. It codes for CASSQGLAALTYEQYF.

The V gene is TRBV10-3, the J gene TRBJ2-1; the D gene is possibly TRBD2 (6 bases). CDR3 length: 16 residues. Germline lookup yields CDR1 ENHRY and CDR2 SYGVKD. V was cut by 0 bases and J by 4 bases, with 13 bases left in between. CDR3 sequence reads: CAISESLASDYNEQFF. The CDR3 bases are TGTGCCATCAGTGAGTCGTTGGCTAGCGATTACAATGAGCAGTTCTTC.

V usage is TRBV27 and J usage is TRBJ2-7, with D possibly TRBD2 on 6 matching bases. V dropped 3 bases and J dropped 6 bases, with 12 bases sitting between them. Germline loops: CDR1 MNHEY, CDR2 SMNVEV (reference sequence). The CDR3 covers 13 residues. CDR3 sequence (DNA): TGTGCCAGCAGTTTCTGGCGGGATGGCGAGCAGTACTTC. Its translation is CASSFWRDGEQYF.

The CDR3 sequence: CASSSLGGGSEDTQYF. In DNA form, the CDR3 reads TGTGCCAGCAGCTCGCTAGGGGGAGGGAGCGAAGATACGCAGTATTTT. The chain recombines TRBV7-2 with TRBJ2-3; maybe TRBD2 (7 bases). There are 16 residues in the CDR3. The germline V gene encodes CDR1 SGHTA and CDR2 FQGNSA. V was clipped by 4 bases and J by 5 bases, with 19 bases between them.

This chain uses TRBV19 with TRBJ2-1, with 8 bases identical to TRBD2. The CDR3 extends over 14 amino acids. V shed 2 bases, J shed 8 bases, and the junction held 5 bases outside the gene matches. Germline CDR1 and CDR2: LNHDA and SQIVND (reference sequence). This CDR3 reads CASSIREGRYEQFF. Here the CDR3 DNA reads TGTGCCAGTAGTATACGGGAGGGCCGTTATGAGCAGTTCTTC.

V usage is TRBV11-2 and J usage is TRBJ2-2; weak D call: TRBD1 (5 bases). Germline CDR1 and CDR2: SGHAT and FQNNGV. Trimming left V 0 bases short and J 3 bases short, with 11 bases between. This CDR3 contains 16 residues. The CDR3 loop reads CASSLEGALDTGELFF. DNA of the CDR3: TGTGCCAGCAGCTTAGAAGGGGCCCTTGACACCGGGGAGCTGTTTTTT. Filled out from reference TRBV11-2 and TRBJ2-2, the complete variable domain reads EAGVAQSPRYKIIEKRQSVAFWCNPISGHATLYWYQQILGQGPKLLIQFQNNGVVDDSQLPKDRFSAERLKGVDSTLKIQPAKLEDSAVYLCASSLEGALDTGELFFGEGSRLTVL.

The CDR3: CASSVEPHRVSAEAFF. In nucleotides, the CDR3 is TGTGCCAGCAGCGTGGAGCCCCATCGAGTAAGTGCTGAAGCTTTCTTT. This rearrangement joins TRBV9 to TRBJ1-1; D remains unclear. V dropped 2 bases and J dropped 6 bases, with 20 bases sitting between them. Germline-derived CDR1 and CDR2 are SGDLS and YYNGEE. This CDR3 has 16 residues.

The chain uses TRBV27 and TRBJ1-5; D gene uncertain. This CDR3 contains 13 residues. Between the trimmed V and J ends, which lost 5 bases and 4 bases, there was a span of 9 bases. Germline assignment: CDR1 MNHEY and CDR2 SMNVEV (reference sequence). CDR3 bases: TGTGCCAGCAGTCCATCCGGGAATCAGCCCCAGCATTTT. The encoded protein is CASSPSGNQPQHF.

The V call is TRBV29-1, the J call TRBJ2-1; 7 bases agree with TRBD1. After removal of 3 bases from V and 2 bases from J, the junction contained 7 bases not matched to a gene. This CDR3 has 15 residues. From germline, CDR1 is SQVTM and CDR2 ANQGSEA. The CDR3 region has the DNA TGCAGCGTTGAGTCCGGGCAGGGGGCCTACAATGAGCAGTTCTTC. This gives the protein CSVESGQGAYNEQFF.

The chain combines TRBV10-3 with TRBJ2-3; 10 bases fit TRBD2. CDR3 length equals 15 residues. Germline values: CDR1 ENHRY, CDR2 SYGVKD. V lost 6 bases and J lost 2; bases outside the gene matches: 5. The CDR3 DNA follows: TGTGCCATCAGGACGGGACTAGCGATCACAGATACGCAGTATTTT. It specifies CAIRTGLAITDTQYF.

This clone was detected a few times. V gene TRBV7-6 combines with J gene TRBJ2-5, with no clear D. This CDR3 has 13 amino acids. Germline V gene sequence: CDR1 SGHVS, CDR2 FNYEAQ. Trimming pared 1 base from V and 5 bases from J, leaving 8 bases between. CDR3 sequence reads: CASSLDRLETQYF. CDR3 bases: TGTGCCAGCAGCTTAGATCGGTTGGAGACCCAGTACTTC.

The chain carries TRBV19 and TRBJ2-7; perhaps TRBD1 as D (5 bases). The V gene lost 4 bases and the J gene lost 0 bases, with 13 bases spanning the gap. Germline CDR1 reads LNHDA; CDR2 reads SQIVND (reference sequence). The CDR3 has 15 amino acids. CDR3 sequence: CASSTKSTVSYEQYF. The CDR3, as DNA: TGTGCCAGTAGTACCAAGTCGACAGTCTCCTACGAGCAGTACTTC.

The rearrangement links TRBV19 to TRBJ2-5; possible D gene TRBD2, 6 bases. Germline CDR1 is LNHDA and CDR2 is SQIVND (reference sequence). Trimming took off 5 bases at V and 3 bases at J, with 10 bases between the two ends. CDR3 size: 13 residues. CDR3 nucleotide sequence: TGTGCCAGTAGTCTGGGACTGGAAGAGACCCAGTACTTC. Its translation is CASSLGLEETQYF.

The chain uses TRBV28 and TRBJ1-2, with a tentative D call TRBD1 (5 bases). This CDR3 spans 15 amino acids. V lost 5 bases and J lost 4, with 17 bases in between. Germline-derived CDR1 and CDR2 are MDHEN and SYDVKM. As DNA, the CDR3 is TGTGCCAGCAGTCCCCTAGGACAAAAGACCTATGGCTACACCTTC. Translation gives CASSPLGQKTYGYTF.